A selection of T cell receptor beta chains follows, all from one sample in a study of blood T cells in healthy people across ages. TCRdb redid the calling of the 5' RACE reads with MiXCR, one entry per CDR3 protein. The profile covers hundreds of thousands of distinct CDR3 sequences, with 25% appearing a single time and 9.4% taken by the ten largest. In addition, the sample was reused for a study of T cells of mothers and their children.

The specimen sequenced was blood. The receptors here all came from a boy between 10 and 17 years old in good health. CDR3s include the opening cysteine and the closing phenylalanine or tryptophan. Fields, in order: D gene, J gene, clone size, V gene, CDR3 protein, CDR3 DNA. A D gene is named only where the DNA matches it firmly. For some rows the clone size is stated as once, few or many, or as a class when expanded; others skip it.

TRBD2 TRBJ2-1 - TRBV29-1 CSVSGRANNEQFF TGCAGCGTTAGCGGGAGGGCGAACAATGAGCAGTTCTTC
- TRBJ1-1 - TRBV4-3 CASSQVGPGVNTEAFF TGCGCCAGCAGCCAAGTGGGGCCGGGAGTGAACACTGAAGCTTTCTTT
- TRBJ2-7 - TRBV4-3 CASSQDKGHEQYF TGCGCCAGCAGCCAAGATAAGGGCCACGAGCAGTACTTC
- TRBJ2-1 many TRBV7-9 CASSLGDARNEQFF TGTGCCAGCAGCTTAGGGGACGCCAGGAATGAGCAGTTCTTC
TRBD2 TRBJ2-7 - TRBV5-1 CASSPGLAGDSYEQYF TGCGCCAGCAGCCCTGGACTAGCGGGGGATTCCTACGAGCAGTACTTC
TRBD1 TRBJ2-4 many TRBV4-3 CASSQDLGQGVDIQYF TGCGCCAGCAGCCAAGACCTCGGACAGGGTGTTGACATTCAGTACTTC
TRBD2 TRBJ2-5 - TRBV2 CASNRLAQETQYF TGTGCCAGCAACCGACTAGCCCAAGAGACCCAGTACTTC
TRBD1 TRBJ1-2 - TRBV29-1 CSVAPQGTVYGYTF TGCAGCGTTGCGCCACAGGGGACAGTCTACGGCTACACCTTC
- TRBJ1-2 - TRBV20-1 CSASSTEGEYTF TGCAGTGCTAGTTCGACTGAGGGTGAATACACCTTC
- TRBJ2-1 few TRBV6-2/TRBV6-3 CASRTVGGTDNEQFF TGTGCCAGCAGAACGGTGGGAGGCACGGACAATGAGCAGTTCTTC
TRBD2 TRBJ2-1 - TRBV4-2 CASSPGTSGRSHEQFF TGTGCCAGCAGCCCCGGAACTAGCGGGAGATCCCATGAGCAGTTCTTC
- TRBJ2-5 few TRBV13 CASSFPWQGQETQYF TGTGCCAGCAGCTTTCCCTGGCAGGGTCAAGAGACCCAGTACTTC
- TRBJ1-1 - TRBV29-1 CSADPHRNTEAFF TGCAGCGCCGACCCCCACAGGAACACTGAAGCTTTCTTT
- TRBJ2-7 few TRBV20-1 CSASLTGIAYEQYF TGCAGTGCTAGCCTAACAGGTATTGCCTACGAGCAGTACTTC
TRBD1 TRBJ2-7 - TRBV12-3/TRBV12-4 CASRGQGHEQYF TGTGCCAGCAGGGGACAGGGGCACGAGCAGTACTTC
TRBD1 TRBJ2-3 few TRBV2 CASSEKGQGIDTQYF TGTGCCAGCAGTGAAAAGGGACAGGGTATAGATACGCAGTATTTT
- TRBJ2-1 few TRBV7-2 CASSDGPNSEQFF TGTGCCAGCAGCGACGGCCCCAACAGTGAGCAGTTCTTC
- TRBJ1-1 few TRBV7-6 CASSLEPGSPTEAFF TGTGCCAGCAGCTTAGAGCCGGGATCCCCCACTGAAGCTTTCTTT
TRBD2 TRBJ2-3 - TRBV7-9 CASSFSGGSLTDTQYF TGTGCCAGCAGCTTCAGCGGGGGGAGTCTTACAGATACGCAGTATTTT
- TRBJ2-2 - TRBV28 CASKRAGELFF TGTGCCAGCAAGCGGGCCGGGGAGCTGTTTTTT
- TRBJ2-5 few TRBV3-1 CASSQDWARAQETQYF TGTGCCAGCAGCCAAGATTGGGCGAGGGCCCAAGAGACCCAGTACTTC
- TRBJ2-4 few TRBV29-1 CSVEEEIRRQQYF TGCAGCGTTGAAGAGGAGATCAGGCGCCAGCAGTACTTC
- TRBJ2-5 - TRBV6-6 CASSWTKLETQYF TGTGCCAGCAGCTGGACTAAACTAGAGACCCAGTACTTC
- TRBJ1-5 few TRBV19 CASSIGTMGGQPQHF TGTGCCAGTAGTATAGGGACCATGGGAGGTCAGCCCCAGCATTTT